This is a list of T cell receptor delta chains from one sample in a study of Vδ1+ human thymocytes. TCRdb applied CATT to the multiplex PCR reads for clone calling. The profile shows 45,000 to 60,000 delta-chain clones, 15% to 20% of them singletons. The sequenced sample was Vdelta1+ gamma-delta thymocytes from the thymus. Receptors were obtained from a boy under two years old who had congenital heart surgery. Each CDR3 is given with its conserved first and last residue. The D gene is left open where the match is weak. Size values are once, few and many counts, or a class for expanded clones, and some rows have none.

size: .
J: TRDJ1
V: TRDV1
D: TRDD3
DNA: TGTGCTCTTGGGGAGCCTATCGGTACTGGGGGATACGCCTTTAAGAATGGCACCGATAAACTCATCTTT
CDR3: CALGEPIGTGGYAFKNGTDKLIF

size: few
J: TRDJ1
V: TRDV1
D: .
DNA: TGTGCTCTTGGGGAATGCCTTCCTCTGCTGGGGGAAAGGGAAGGCGATAAACTCATCTTT
CDR3: CALGECLPLLGEREGDKLIF

size: .
J: TRDJ1
V: TRDV1
D: .
DNA: TGTGCTCTTGGGGAACTACCCCTTCACACCGATAAACTCATCTTT
CDR3: CALGELPLHTDKLIF

size: few
J: TRDJ1
V: TRDV1
D: TRDD3
DNA: TGTGCTCTTGGGAAGGCCTTCCACGGAACAGAAACTGGGGGATACCATAAACTCATCTTT
CDR3: CALGKAFHGTETGGYHKLIF

size: .
J: TRDJ1
V: TRDV1
D: .
DNA: TGTGCTCTTGGGGTACTTTATTTGGCTCAGTACACCGATAAACTCATCTTT
CDR3: CALGVLYLAQYTDKLIF

size: .
J: TRDJ1
V: TRDV1
D: .
DNA: TGTGCTCTTGGGGAATCGCCTCCCCCGTGTCTCGTCGATAAACTCATCTTT
CDR3: CALGESPPPCLVDKLIF

size: .
J: TRDJ1
V: TRDV1
D: .
DNA: .
CDR3: CALGKGTEVWAIYWGIGTDKLTF

size: few
J: TRDJ1
V: TRDV1
D: .
DNA: TGTGCTCTTGGGGAACCCAGCGACGGGGGGAAATCCACCGATAAACTCATCTTT
CDR3: CALGEPSDGGKSTDKLIF

size: .
J: TRDJ2
V: TRDV1
D: .
DNA: TGTGCTCTTGGGGAACTTACAACCATGACAGCACAACTCTTCTTT
CDR3: CALGELTTMTAQLFF

size: .
J: TRDJ1
V: TRDV1
D: TRDD3
DNA: TGTGCTCTTGGGGAGCGGCCTTCCCCTGTGTACTGGGGGGTGTACACCGATAAACTCATCTTT
CDR3: CALGERPSPVYWGVYTDKLIF

size: .
J: TRDJ1
V: TRDV1
D: TRDD3
DNA: TGTGCTCTTGGGGAACTATGCCGGGATACACGAAAACACACCGATAAACTCATCTTT
CDR3: CALGELCRDTRKHTDKLIF

size: .
J: TRDJ1
V: TRDV1
D: TRDD3
DNA: TGTGCTCTTGGGGTCGGCCTTCGGACTGGGGGATATTTACGCGATAAACTCATCTTT
CDR3: CALGVGLRTGGYLRDKLIF

size: .
J: TRDJ1
V: TRDV1
D: .
DNA: TGTGCTCTTGGGGGCCCGGGCACGGCCCTCAAACTCATCTTT
CDR3: CALGGPGTALKLIF

size: .
J: TRDJ1
V: TRDV1
D: TRDD3
DNA: TGTGCTCTTAAGTCGGGCCTACGGGATTGGGGGAACACCGATAAACTCATCTTT
CDR3: CALKSGLRDWGNTDKLIF

size: few
J: TRDJ1
V: TRDV1
D: TRDD3
DNA: TGTGCTCTTGGGGAAAAACCCTATTACCCTTGGGGGATATTGGAGTACACCGATAAACTCATCTTT
CDR3: CALGEKPYYPWGILEYTDKLIF

size: few
J: TRDJ1
V: TRDV1
D: TRDD3
DNA: TGTGCTCTTGGGGAACTCTTCCTACGCAGCCATGTACTGGGGGATACTGTAGCCACCGATAAACTCATCTTT
CDR3: CALGELFLRSHVLGDTVATDKLIF

size: few
J: TRDJ1
V: TRDV1
D: TRDD3
DNA: TGTGCTCTTGGGGAACACTCGGCTGCTACTGGGGGATATGGAGCCGATAAGCTCATCTTT
CDR3: CALGEHSAATGGYGADKLIF

size: .
J: TRDJ1
V: TRDV1
D: TRDD3
DNA: TGTGCTCTTGGGGAACTTAGGCTACTCTGGGGGATCCGGGCAAACACCGATAAACTCATCTTT
CDR3: CALGELRLLWGIRANTDKLIF

size: .
J: TRDJ1
V: TRDV1
D: .
DNA: TGTGCTCTTGGGGACCCCCTGCTTCCTACCGATAAACTCATCTTT
CDR3: CALGDPLLPTDKLIF

size: .
J: TRDJ1
V: TRDV1
D: TRDD3
DNA: TGTGCTCTTGGGGAACCGTGGGGGAGCGATAAACTCATCTTT
CDR3: CALGEPWGSDKLIF

size: few
J: TRDJ1
V: TRDV1
D: TRDD3
DNA: TGTGCTCTTGGGGACGCAATTCCTACTGGGGGACTTTACACCGATAAACTCATCTTT
CDR3: CALGDAIPTGGLYTDKLIF

size: few
J: TRDJ2
V: TRDV1
D: TRDD3
DNA: TGTGCTCTTGGGGCCCCTACGCTGGGGGATACAACAGCACAACTCTTCTTT
CDR3: CALGAPTLGDTTAQLFF

size: .
J: TRDJ1
V: TRDV1
D: TRDD2
DNA: TGTGCTCTTGGGGAACTCGCACTTCCTACACCTCCCGTACCCGATAAACTCATCTTT
CDR3: CALGELALPTPPVPDKLIF

size: .
J: TRDJ1
V: TRDV1
D: TRDD3
DNA: TGTGCTCTTGGGGCCACTTGCCTAAGAGGGATACCCAACACCGATAAACTCATCTTT
CDR3: CALGATCLRGIPNTDKLIF

size: few
J: TRDJ1
V: TRDV1
D: TRDD3
DNA: TGTGCTCTTGGGACCACGGCCTTCCTCCATCACCGATCTGGGGGATACGCGGATAAACTCATCTTT
CDR3: CALGTTAFLHHRSGGYADKLIF

size: few
J: TRDJ1
V: TRDV1
D: TRDD3
DNA: TGTGCTCTTGGGGAACTCGGGCCACGACCCCTGGGGGATCCTTCCGATAAACTCATCTTT
CDR3: CALGELGPRPLGDPSDKLIF

size: .
J: TRDJ1
V: TRDV1
D: TRDD3
DNA: TGTGCTCTTGGGGCCCCAACGGGGGCCGTAGACTGGGGGATACTTAGCGGCGATAAACTCATCTTT
CDR3: CALGAPTGAVDWGILSGDKLIF

size: few
J: TRDJ1
V: TRDV1
D: .
DNA: TGTGCTCTTGGACGAATCTGGTCGGGGATTGGAACAACTGGCGATAAACTCATCTTT
CDR3: CALGRIWSGIGTTGDKLIF

size: few
J: TRDJ1
V: TRDV1
D: TRDD3
DNA: TGTGCCCTTGGGACCACCCCGGTACTGGGGGATACGGGCGATAAACTCATCTTT
CDR3: CALGTTPVLGDTGDKLIF

size: .
J: TRDJ1
V: TRDV1
D: .
DNA: TGTGCTCTTGGGGAACTTAAGGAAAAAAGGACGAACACCGATAAACTCATCTTT
CDR3: CALGELKEKRTNTDKLIF

size: .
J: TRDJ1
V: TRDV1
D: TRDD3
DNA: TGTGCTCTTGGGGACCCCTCGCCTCGAACCGGCTGGGGGTCTCACCCGTACACCGATAAACTCATCTTT
CDR3: CALGDPSPRTGWGSHPYTDKLIF

size: few
J: TRDJ1
V: TRDV1
D: TRDD3
DNA: TGTGCTCTTGGGGAACACTCTATCTCTCCCCCACTTGAGGTACTGGGGGATACTTTGTACACCGATAAACTCATCTTT
CDR3: CALGEHSISPPLEVLGDTLYTDKLIF

size: .
J: TRDJ1
V: TRDV1
D: TRDD2
DNA: TGTGCTCTTGGGGAACCCGGCCTTCCTAACGTCCCTTACACCGATAAACTCATCTTT
CDR3: CALGEPGLPNVPYTDKLIF

size: few
J: TRDJ1
V: TRDV1
D: TRDD2
DNA: TGTGCTCTTGGGGAACCACTTGGCCTTCCTGGGGATAAACTCATCTTT
CDR3: CALGEPLGLPGDKLIF

size: once
J: TRDJ1
V: TRDV1
D: .
DNA: TGTGCTCTTGGGGACCCTCTATTCGATGACACCGATAAACTCATCTTT
CDR3: CALGDPLFDDTDKLIF

size: .
J: TRDJ1
V: TRDV2
D: .
DNA: TGTGCCTGTGACACCGAATTCCCCGATAAACTCATCTTT
CDR3: CACDTEFPDKLIF

size: .
J: TRDJ1
V: TRDV1
D: TRDD3
DNA: TGTGCTCTTGGGGAACTCGGCTTGGGGGAGTACACCGATAAACTCATCTTT
CDR3: CALGELGLGEYTDKLIF

size: few
J: TRDJ1
V: TRDV1
D: TRDD3
DNA: TGTGCTCTTGGGGAAGGTCTGCTGTACTTCCCCTCTACTGGGGGACTGTACACCGATAAACTCATCTTT
CDR3: CALGEGLLYFPSTGGLYTDKLIF

size: few
J: TRDJ1
V: TRDV1
D: TRDD3
DNA: TGTGCTCTTGGGGAACTCCACCCTGGGGGTACTTACACCGATAAACTCATCTTT
CDR3: CALGELHPGGTYTDKLIF

size: few
J: TRDJ1
V: TRDV1
D: .
DNA: TGTGCTCTTGGGGACCCCTACGCCTGGGATATTCCCGATAAACTCATCTTT
CDR3: CALGDPYAWDIPDKLIF

size: few
J: TRDJ2
V: TRDV1
D: TRDD2
DNA: TGTGCTCTTGGGGTTCCCCGGGAGGGCTTCCTACTGTCAGGCCTGACAGCACAACTCTTCTTT
CDR3: CALGVPREGFLLSGLTAQLFF

size: few
J: TRDJ1
V: TRDV1
D: TRDD3
DNA: TGTGCTCTTGGGTTTTCCGCTTCTCCCCAAACTGGGGGATACGGCTCATACACCGATAAACTCATCTTT
CDR3: CALGFSASPQTGGYGSYTDKLIF

size: .
J: TRDJ2
V: TRDV2
D: TRDD3
DNA: TGTGCCTGTGACACTCCTACTGGGGGATACTATGCCTGTGGTAGTGCTTTGACAGCACAACTCTTCTTT
CDR3: CACDTPTGGYYACGSALTAQLFF

size: few
J: TRDJ1
V: TRDV1
D: .
DNA: TGTGCTCTTGGGGAACCCGTGTCCTTCCTACGGGGGGGGATACACCTATACACCGATAAACTCATCTTT
CDR3: CALGEPVSFLRGGIHLYTDKLIF

size: .
J: TRDJ1
V: TRAV29/DV5
D: TRDD3
DNA: TGTGCAGCAAGCGCGTTAGTTACTGGGGTCACCGACAAACTCATCTTT
CDR3: CAASALVTGVTDKLIF

size: .
J: TRDJ1
V: TRAV29/DV5
D: TRDD3
DNA: TGTGCAGCATCCCTCCACTGGGGGACCGACACCGATAAACTCATCTTT
CDR3: CAASLHWGTDTDKLIF

size: .
J: TRDJ1
V: TRDV1
D: TRDD2
DNA: TGTGCTCTTGGGGAACTAGGTCCTTCCTACACTACTCACACCGATAAACTCATCTTT
CDR3: CALGELGPSYTTHTDKLIF

size: few
J: TRDJ1
V: TRDV1
D: .
DNA: TGTGCTCTTGGGAACCACCTCCGACATAAACTCATCTTT
CDR3: CALGNHLRHKLIF

size: .
J: TRDJ3
V: TRDV2
D: TRDD3
DNA: TGTGCCTGTGACCTGGGGGATACGGGACCCTGGGACACCCGACAGATGTTTTTC
CDR3: CACDLGDTGPWDTRQMFF

size: few
J: TRDJ1
V: TRDV1
D: TRDD3
DNA: TGTGCTCTTGGGGAATATTCCTTGCTGGGGGATACCGATAAACTCATCTTT
CDR3: CALGEYSLLGDTDKLIF

size: few
J: TRDJ1
V: TRDV1
D: .
DNA: TGTGCTCTTGGGGAGACGCTACATTCCTACACAACTGGGGCCACCAAGTACACCGATAAACTCATCTTT
CDR3: CALGETLHSYTTGATKYTDKLIF

size: .
J: TRDJ1
V: TRDV1
D: .
DNA: TGTGCGCTCCCTGTGCTGGGGACGTACACCGATAAACTCATCTTT
CDR3: CALPVLGTYTDKLIF

size: .
J: TRDJ1
V: TRDV2
D: TRDD3
DNA: TGTGCCTGTGGCGGGGACTGGGGGATCCCCCCCTCATACACCGATAAACTCATCTTT
CDR3: CACGGDWGIPPSYTDKLIF

size: .
J: TRDJ1
V: TRDV1
D: .
DNA: TGTGCTCTTGGGGAATTAGCCCTAGAGTCCTGGGTTAACGATAAACTCATCTTT
CDR3: CALGELALESWVNDKLIF

size: .
J: TRDJ1
V: TRDV1
D: TRDD3
DNA: TGTGCTCTTGGGGAACTAATTGTCCCTTCCTCAGAGGGGGATACGGAAACCGATAAACTCATCTTT
CDR3: CALGELIVPSSEGDTETDKLIF

size: .
J: TRDJ1
V: TRDV2
D: TRDD3
DNA: TGTGCCTGTGACAGAGGTGGGGGATATTCCAATTCCCGGTACACCGATAAACTCATCTTT
CDR3: CACDRGGGYSNSRYTDKLIF

size: .
J: TRDJ1
V: TRDV1
D: TRDD2
DNA: TGTGCTCTTGGGGAATCTATTAACGGACCTCCTTTCCTACGGGACAGAAGCAGAGCTTTCCCCACCGATAAACTCATCTTT
CDR3: CALGESINGPPFLRDRSRAFPTDKLIF